What follows are 27 T cell receptor beta chains derived from one specimen sequenced in a study of control samples from healthy donors and cancer patients. Clones were sequenced by immunoSEQ multiplex PCR, and TCRdb holds only the in-frame ones, with some missing. This table holds some 130,000 clones, roughly 90% found once. Sample: blood. The source is a man between 18 and 29 years old in good health.

This chain uses TRBV21-1 with TRBJ1-3; the listed D gene, TRBD1, was not tested against the DNA. TRBV21-1 has pseudogene status. The length of the CDR3 is 18 residues. The CDR3 sequence is CASSKDWTGMGFGNTIYF. Written as DNA, the CDR3 is TGTGCCAGCAGCAAAGACTGGACAGGGATGGGCTTTGGAAACACCATATATTTT.

The V call is TRBV9, the J call TRBJ2-6, with a weak D call TRBD1 (5 bases). V was clipped by 0 bases and J by 2 bases, with 6 bases between them. This CDR3 is 15 amino acids long. Germline-derived CDR1 and CDR2 are SGDLS and YYNGEE. CDR3 protein: CASSVGGAGANVLTF. The DNA of the CDR3 is TGTGCCAGCAGCGTAGGGGGCGCTGGGGCCAACGTCCTGACTTTC.

V usage is TRBV5-6 and J usage is TRBJ2-4; D remains unclear. Trimming cost V 1 base and J 3 bases, with 11 bases left between them. Germline V gene data show CDR1 as SGHDT and CDR2 as YYEEEE. CDR3 length: 15 residues. CDR3 amino acids: CASSLRSGSKNIQYF. DNA of the CDR3: TGTGCCAGCAGCTTGAGGTCGGGCAGCAAAAACATTCAGTACTTC.

V usage is TRBV9 and J usage is TRBJ2-2, with a tentative D call TRBD2 (7 bases). Germline V lookup: CDR1 SGDLS, CDR2 YYNGEE. The CDR3 sequence is 17 residues long. V was pared by 0 bases and J by 2 bases, with 14 bases between. CDR3 sequence (DNA): TGTGCCAGCAGCGTAGCGACGCGGGGGCCAAACACCGGGGAGCTGTTTTTT. Protein product: CASSVATRGPNTGELFF.

The chain links TRBV12-3 or TRBV12-4 to TRBJ2-3, with D tentatively TRBD2 (7 bases). Trimming removed 3 bases from V and 13 bases from J, with 14 bases in between. CDR3 length: 12 residues. The DNA for the CDR3 is TGTGCCAGCAGTTTGGAGGGGGGGCAAAAGTATTTT. Its protein product is CASSLEGGQKYF.

The chain links TRBV19 to TRBJ1-1; D is unresolved. The CDR3 covers 17 residues. The V end was cut by 5 bases, the J end by 1 base, with 20 bases between. The germline gives CDR1 LNHDA, CDR2 SQIVND (reference sequence). This CDR3 is CASSLVLFGGPNTEAFF. The DNA for the CDR3 is TGTGCCAGTAGTTTAGTGCTTTTCGGAGGACCGAACACTGAAGCTTTCTTT.

The V and J genes are TRBV18 and TRBJ2-2; D is unclear. Germline lookup yields CDR1 KGHSH and CDR2 LQKENI. V was cut by 0 bases and J by 2 bases, with 4 bases left in between. CDR3 length: 14 residues. CDR3 loop: CASSPPFNTGELFF. The DNA of the CDR3 is TGTGCCAGCTCACCACCATTTAACACCGGGGAGCTGTTTTTT.

The chain is built from TRBV4-2 and TRBJ2-5; no clear D. The CDR3 totals 13 residues. The germline V gene encodes CDR1 LGHNA and CDR2 YNFKEQ. Trimming took off 4 bases at V and 5 bases at J, with 11 bases between the two ends. CDR3 protein: CASSPDSWETQYF. The CDR3 nucleotides are TGTGCCAGCAGCCCCGATAGCTGGGAGACCCAGTACTTC.

The chain carries TRBV4-1 and TRBJ1-2; 7 positions match TRBD1. J was trimmed by 2 bases and V by 1 base; bases with no gene match: 1. The CDR3 is 14 residues long. Looked up from germline, CDR1 is MGHRA and CDR2 is YSYEKL. Here the CDR3 reads CASSQGGQNYGYTF. The CDR3 nucleotides are TGCGCCAGCAGCCAAGGGGGACAGAACTATGGCTACACCTTC.

This clone was seen just once. The chain combines TRBV4-2 with TRBJ2-1, with D perhaps given as TRBD1 or TRBD2 (6 bases each). Germline V gives CDR1 LGHNA, CDR2 YNFKEQ. Trimming took 4 bases from V and 0 from J, leaving 13 bases between them. The CDR3 sequence is 16 residues long. For the CDR3, the DNA is TGTGCCAGCAGCCCCAAAGGGGGGAACTCCTACAATGAGCAGTTCTTC. As protein: CASSPKGGNSYNEQFF.

Written as DNA, the CDR3 is TGTGCCAGCAGCCTCGCCCGGCCTCTAAACTATGGCTACACCTTC. Encoded protein: CASSLARPLNYGYTF. The V gene is TRBV3-1 (or the pseudogene TRBV3-2), the J gene TRBJ1-2; D is uncertain. The V and J ends lost 4 bases and 2 bases respectively, with 14 bases between them. This CDR3 comprises 15 residues. From germline, CDR1 is LGHDT and CDR2 YNNKEL (reference sequence).

This rearrangement joins TRBV2 to TRBJ1-5; TRBD1 matches 7 bases. The germline gives CDR1 SNHLY, CDR2 FYNNEI. J was trimmed by 2 bases and V by 4 bases; bases with no gene match: 2. This CDR3 is 14 amino acids long. As DNA, the CDR3 is TGTGCCAGCAGTGGACAGGGAGGCAATCAGCCCCAGCATTTT. It is translated as CASSGQGGNQPQHF. The full variable domain, completed using reference TRBV2 and TRBJ1-5, is EPEVTQTPSHQVTQMGQEVILRCVPISNHLYFYWYRQILGQKVEFLVSFYNNEISEKSEIFDDQFSVERPDGSNFTLKIRSTKLEDSAMYFCASSGQGGNQPQHFGDGTRLSIL.

V and J are TRBV19 and TRBJ1-5; D possibly corresponds to TRBD1 (5 bases). Germline CDR1 is LNHDA and CDR2 is SQIVND (reference sequence). The CDR3 has 15 residues. Deletions cut 2 bases from V and 7 bases from J, with 15 bases between. CDR3 nucleotides: TGTGCCAGTAGTATATTAGGGGAAGGAGACCAGCCCCAGCATTTT. Translated, it gives CASSILGEGDQPQHF.

The chain employs TRBV7-9 and TRBJ1-6; the match to TRBD1 covers 7 bases. CDR1 SEHNR and CDR2 FQNEAQ come from the germline V gene (reference sequence). Trimming took 3 bases from V and 14 from J; bases not matched to a gene: 1. CDR3 length equals 11 residues. The CDR3 here is CASSFQGALHF. The CDR3 coding sequence is TGTGCCAGCAGCTTTCAGGGGGCCCTCCACTTT.

The chain is built from TRBV5-5 and TRBJ1-2; 7 bases are shared with TRBD1. The CDR3 is made up of 15 amino acids. Germline V gene sequence: CDR1 SGHKS, CDR2 YYEKEE (reference sequence). With 2 bases clipped from V and 1 base from J, the junction kept 5 bases outside the gene matches. The chain's CDR3 is CASSLRDRINYGYTF. The CDR3 nucleotides read TGTGCCAGCAGCTTAAGGGACAGAATTAACTATGGCTACACCTTC. The full variable domain, its missing parts supplied by reference TRBV5-5 and TRBJ1-2, is DAGVTQSPTHLIKTRGQQVTLRCSPISGHKSVSWYQQVLGQGPQFIFQYYEKEERGRGNFPDRFSARQFPNYSSELNVNALLLGDSALYLCASSLRDRINYGYTFGSGTRLTVV.

J is TRBJ1-4 and V is TRBV3-1 (or the pseudogene TRBV3-2); the D gene is possibly TRBD1 (5 bases). V shed 4 bases and J shed 2 bases, with 14 bases lying between them. This CDR3 contains 16 residues. Per the germline V gene, CDR1 is LGHDT and CDR2 is YNNKEL (reference sequence). CDR3 sequence reads: CASSPAGGGTNEKLFF. The CDR3 DNA follows: TGTGCCAGCAGCCCAGCCGGCGGGGGGACTAATGAAAAACTGTTTTTT.

The chain has TRBV2 and TRBJ2-5, with TRBD2 matching over 10 bases. Germline V lookup: CDR1 SNHLY, CDR2 FYNNEI. The CDR3 consists of 17 residues. V shed 6 bases, J shed 2 bases, and the junction held 12 bases outside the gene matches. The CDR3 region has the DNA TGTGCCAGCAGCATAAGGGGTCTAGCGGGGGATCAAGAGACCCAGTACTTC. This translates into CASSIRGLAGDQETQYF.

V gene TRBV7-2 combines with J gene TRBJ2-3; 12 bases line up with TRBD2. The CDR3 has 16 residues. Looked up from germline, CDR1 is SGHTA and CDR2 is FQGNSA. V shed 5 bases, J shed 3 bases, and the junction held 6 bases outside the gene matches. The CDR3 spells CASSPRTSGVTDTQYF. CDR3 nucleotide sequence: TGTGCCAGCAGCCCCCGGACTAGCGGGGTTACAGATACGCAGTATTTT.

The chain employs TRBV7-2 and TRBJ2-5, with a tentative D call TRBD2 (5 bases). Germline V CDR1 and CDR2: SGHTA, FQGNSA. The CDR3 is 12 amino acids. V was shortened by 3 bases and J by 5 bases, with 7 bases between the two germline ends. The CDR3 coding sequence is TGTGCCAGCAGCTTTCGAGGGGAGACCCAGTACTTC. Its translation is CASSFRGETQYF.

The V and J genes are TRBV5-6 and TRBJ1-6; no reliable D call. The V end lost 4 bases, the J end lost 10 bases, and 12 bases lay between the germline ends. This CDR3 contains 13 residues. Germline values: CDR1 SGHDT, CDR2 YYEEEE. CDR3 region: CASSPSTRSPLHF. CDR3 DNA: TGTGCCAGCAGCCCGAGCACCAGATCACCCCTCCACTTT.

This clone occurred a few times. The chain combines TRBV9 with TRBJ2-5; the D gene could be TRBD1 or TRBD2 (6 bases each). The V and J ends lost 0 bases and 5 bases respectively, with 17 bases between them. The CDR3 covers 16 residues. Germline CDR1 is SGDLS and CDR2 is YYNGEE. CDR3 loop: CASSVGVRGLGETQYF. CDR3 nucleotide sequence: TGTGCCAGCAGCGTAGGCGTCAGGGGACTGGGCGAGACCCAGTACTTC.

The CDR3 sequence is CASSSISGQPQHF. The CDR3 nucleotides read TGTGCCAGCAGCTCGATCAGTGGTCAGCCCCAGCATTTT. This chain joins TRBV7-9 and TRBJ1-5, with D uncertain. The CDR3 is made up of 13 amino acids. V gave up 4 bases and J gave up 6 bases, with 10 bases separating them. In germline, CDR1 is SEHNR, CDR2 FQNEAQ (reference sequence).

This rearrangement joins TRBV27 to TRBJ1-2; no definite D call. V shed 4 bases and J shed 1 base, with 16 bases lying between them. The length of the CDR3 is 16 residues. Germline assignment: CDR1 MNHEY and CDR2 SMNVEV (reference sequence). The CDR3 nucleotides are TGTGCCAGCAGTTCCCCCGGTGAAACTCTTAACTATGGCTACACCTTC. Its translation: CASSSPGETLNYGYTF.

The chain recombines TRBV2 with TRBJ1-4, with a possible D match to TRBD1 (5 bases). Trimming left V 8 bases short and J 0 bases short, with 13 bases between. CDR3 length: 15 amino acids. CDR1 and CDR2 from the germline V gene are SNHLY and FYNNEI. In DNA form, the CDR3 reads TGTGCCAGCTGCCGGGAGACAGCAACTAATGAAAAACTGTTTTTT. It translates to CASCRETATNEKLFF.

This chain links TRBV6-5 with TRBJ2-5; 10 bases are a match to TRBD2. V lost 6 bases to trimming and J lost 2 bases; unmatched junction nucleotides: 6. The CDR3 extends over 15 amino acids. Germline values: CDR1 MNHEY, CDR2 SVGAGI. The CDR3 DNA reads TGTGCCAGCAGATTAGCGGGGGGCTTACAAGAGACCCAGTACTTC. The encoded protein is CASRLAGGLQETQYF.

This chain connects TRBV7-9 to TRBJ1-4; D not resolved. Germline V gives CDR1 SEHNR, CDR2 FQNEAQ (reference sequence). V gave up 5 bases and J gave up 0 bases, with 4 bases separating them. This CDR3 region has 13 residues. CDR3 bases: TGTGCCAGCAGCACGACAACTAATGAAAAACTGTTTTTT. As protein: CASSTTTNEKLFF. Looking up the rest from reference TRBV7-9 and TRBJ1-4 gives the full variable domain: DTGVSQNPRHKITKRGQNVTFRCDPISEHNRLYWYRQTLGQGPEFLTYFQNEAQLEKSRLLSDRFSAERPKGSFSTLEIQRTEQGDSAMYLCASSTTTNEKLFFGSGTQLSVL.

Notes on this clone: The same CDR3 also results from other DNA sequences found in this sample. The genes are TRBV12-3 or TRBV12-4 and TRBJ2-3; D gene uncertain. Trimming stripped 3 bases from V and 6 bases from J, with 4 bases between. CDR3 size: 11 residues. CDR3 loop: CASSFADTQYF. CDR3 nucleotides: TGTGCCAGCAGTTTTGCGGATACGCAGTATTTT.